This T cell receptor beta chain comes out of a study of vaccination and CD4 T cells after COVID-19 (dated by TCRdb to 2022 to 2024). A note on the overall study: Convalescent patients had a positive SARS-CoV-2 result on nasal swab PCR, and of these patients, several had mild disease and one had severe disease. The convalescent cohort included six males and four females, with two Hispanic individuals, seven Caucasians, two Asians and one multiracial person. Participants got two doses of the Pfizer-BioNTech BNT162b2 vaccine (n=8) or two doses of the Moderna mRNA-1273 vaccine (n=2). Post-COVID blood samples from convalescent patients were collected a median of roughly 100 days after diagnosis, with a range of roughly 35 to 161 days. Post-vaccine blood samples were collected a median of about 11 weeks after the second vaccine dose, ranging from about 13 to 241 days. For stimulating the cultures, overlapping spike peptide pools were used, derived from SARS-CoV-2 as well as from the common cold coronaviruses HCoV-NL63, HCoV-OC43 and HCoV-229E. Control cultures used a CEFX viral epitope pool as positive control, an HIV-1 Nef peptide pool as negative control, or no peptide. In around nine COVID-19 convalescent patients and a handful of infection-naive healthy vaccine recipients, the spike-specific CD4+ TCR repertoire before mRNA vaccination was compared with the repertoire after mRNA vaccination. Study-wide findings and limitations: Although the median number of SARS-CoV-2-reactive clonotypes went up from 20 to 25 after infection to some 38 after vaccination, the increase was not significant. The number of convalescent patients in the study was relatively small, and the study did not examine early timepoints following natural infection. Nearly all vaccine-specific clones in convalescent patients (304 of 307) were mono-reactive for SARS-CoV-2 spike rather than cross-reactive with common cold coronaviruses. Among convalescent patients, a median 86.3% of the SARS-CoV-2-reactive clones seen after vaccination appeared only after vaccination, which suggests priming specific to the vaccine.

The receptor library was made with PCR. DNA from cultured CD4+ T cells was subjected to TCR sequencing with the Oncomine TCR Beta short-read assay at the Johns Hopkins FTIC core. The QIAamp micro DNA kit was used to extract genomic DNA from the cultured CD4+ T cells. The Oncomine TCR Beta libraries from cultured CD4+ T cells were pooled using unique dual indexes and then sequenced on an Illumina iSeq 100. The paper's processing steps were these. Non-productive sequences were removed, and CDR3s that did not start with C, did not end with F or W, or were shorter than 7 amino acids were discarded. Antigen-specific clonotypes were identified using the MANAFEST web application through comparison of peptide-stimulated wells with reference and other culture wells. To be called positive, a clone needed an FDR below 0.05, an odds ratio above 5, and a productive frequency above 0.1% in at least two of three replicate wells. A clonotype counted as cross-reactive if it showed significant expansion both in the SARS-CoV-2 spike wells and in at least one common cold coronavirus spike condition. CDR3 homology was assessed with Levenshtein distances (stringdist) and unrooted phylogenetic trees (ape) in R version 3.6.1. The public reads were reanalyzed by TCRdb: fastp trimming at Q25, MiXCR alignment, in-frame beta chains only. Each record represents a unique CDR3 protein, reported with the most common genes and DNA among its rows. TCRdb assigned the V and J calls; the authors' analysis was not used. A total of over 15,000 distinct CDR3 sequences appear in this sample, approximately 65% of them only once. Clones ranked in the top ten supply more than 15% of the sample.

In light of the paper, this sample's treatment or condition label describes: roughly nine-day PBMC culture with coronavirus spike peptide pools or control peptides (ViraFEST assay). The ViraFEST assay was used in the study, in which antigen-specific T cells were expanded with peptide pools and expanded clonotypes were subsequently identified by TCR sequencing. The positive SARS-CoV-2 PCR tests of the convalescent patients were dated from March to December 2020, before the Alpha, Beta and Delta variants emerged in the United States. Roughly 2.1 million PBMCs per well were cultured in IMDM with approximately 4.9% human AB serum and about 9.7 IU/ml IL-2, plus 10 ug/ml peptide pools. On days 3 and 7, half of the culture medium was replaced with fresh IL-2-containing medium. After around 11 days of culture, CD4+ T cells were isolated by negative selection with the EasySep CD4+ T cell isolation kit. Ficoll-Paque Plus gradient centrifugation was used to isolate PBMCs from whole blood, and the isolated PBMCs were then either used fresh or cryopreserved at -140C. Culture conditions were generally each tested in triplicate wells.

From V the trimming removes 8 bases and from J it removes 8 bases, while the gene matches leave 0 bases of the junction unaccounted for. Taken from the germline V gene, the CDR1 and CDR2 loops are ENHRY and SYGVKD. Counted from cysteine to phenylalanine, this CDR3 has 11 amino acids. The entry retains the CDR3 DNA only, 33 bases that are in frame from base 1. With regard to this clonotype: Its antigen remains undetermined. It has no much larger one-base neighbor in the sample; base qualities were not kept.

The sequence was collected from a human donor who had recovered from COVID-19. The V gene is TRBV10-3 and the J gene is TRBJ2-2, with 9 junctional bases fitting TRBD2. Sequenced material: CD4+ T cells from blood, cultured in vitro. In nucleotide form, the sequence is TGTGCCATCCTAGCGGGGGGGGAGCTGTTTTTT. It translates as CAILAGGELFF.